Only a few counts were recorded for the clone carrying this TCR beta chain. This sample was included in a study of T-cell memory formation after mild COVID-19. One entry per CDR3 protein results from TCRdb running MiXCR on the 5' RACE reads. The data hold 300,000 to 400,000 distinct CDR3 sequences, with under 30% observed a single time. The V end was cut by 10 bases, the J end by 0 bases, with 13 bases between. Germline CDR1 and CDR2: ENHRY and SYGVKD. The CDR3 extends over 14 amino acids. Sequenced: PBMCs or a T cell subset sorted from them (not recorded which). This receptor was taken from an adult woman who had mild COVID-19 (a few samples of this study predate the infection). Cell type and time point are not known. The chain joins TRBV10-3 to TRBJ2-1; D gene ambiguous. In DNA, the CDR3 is TGTGCCACCTCTAGTGGGATCTCCTACAATGAGCAGTTCTTC. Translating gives CATSSGISYNEQFF.